These 17 T cell receptor beta chains were sequenced from one sample in a study of T cell responses to AZD1222 COVID-19 vaccine. The protocol was immunoSEQ multiplex PCR, while the TCRdb copy is restricted to in-frame clones and leaves out a portion. The sample shows about 120,000 clones, more than 75% of them seen only once. Material: peripheral blood, obtained on day 0 of AZD1222 vaccination. The receptors come from an adult in good health.

V usage is TRBV10-1 and J usage is TRBJ2-2, with D possibly matching TRBD2 (6 bases). The CDR3 contains 15 residues. The V gene's germline CDR1 is WNHNN and CDR2 SYGVQD (reference sequence). Trimming took 8 bases from V and 1 from J, leaving 14 bases between them. The CDR3 bases are TGCGCCAGCGGCCCACGACTAGGGAACACCGGGGAGCTGTTTTTT. Its translation: CASGPRLGNTGELFF.

This chain's CDR3 is CASSLGGGAAYEQYF. The CDR3, as DNA: TGTGCCAGCAGCCTAGGAGGAGGGGCCGCCTACGAGCAGTACTTC. The J gene is TRBJ2-7, the V gene TRBV9; D possibly corresponds to TRBD2 (6 bases). V was cut by 4 bases and J by 2 bases, with 16 bases left in between. The germline V gene has CDR1 SGDLS and CDR2 YYNGEE. CDR3 length equals 15 residues.

The chain has TRBV9 and TRBJ2-3; D possibly matches TRBD1 or TRBD2 (6 bases each). Germline V gene data show CDR1 as SGDLS and CDR2 as YYNGEE. Trimming removed 0 bases from V and 6 bases from J, with 17 bases in between. The CDR3 spans 16 residues. CDR3 in DNA: TGTGCCAGCAGCGTAGAAGTGGGGGGCTCCGCGGATACGCAGTATTTT. It translates to CASSVEVGGSADTQYF. Complete variable domain (other parts from reference TRBV9 and TRBJ2-3): DSGVTQTPKHLITATGQRVTLRCSPRSGDLSVYWYQQSLDQGLQFLIQYYNGEERAKGNILERFSAQQFPDLHSELNLSSLELGDSALYFCASSVEVGGSADTQYFGPGTRLTVL.

This clone was observed a single time. The chain combines TRBV3-1 (or the pseudogene TRBV3-2) with TRBJ2-2; TRBD2 agrees at 8 bases. The CDR3 is 16 amino acids. V lost 1 base, J lost 4 bases, and 5 bases stayed unmatched. Germline loops: CDR1 LGHDT, CDR2 YNNKEL (reference sequence). The DNA of the CDR3 is TGTGCCAGCAGCCAAGGGGCTAGCGGGTTCACCGGGGAGCTGTTTTTT. Protein: CASSQGASGFTGELFF.

The chain employs TRBV10-3 and TRBJ2-7; no reliable D call. The CDR3 is made up of 13 amino acids. Trimming took 4 bases from V and 3 from J, leaving 10 bases between them. The V gene's germline CDR1 is ENHRY and CDR2 SYGVKD. CDR3 DNA: TGTGCCATCAGTGGGTCGCAGCGCTACGAGCAGTACTTC. Translating it yields CAISGSQRYEQYF.

This chain connects TRBV18 to TRBJ2-7; D is tentatively TRBD1 or TRBD2 (5 bases each). CDR3 length: 13 residues. The V and J ends lost 3 bases and 2 bases respectively, with 8 bases between them. Germline lookup yields CDR1 KGHSH and CDR2 LQKENI. This CDR3 is CASSPMGAYEQYF. Written as DNA, the CDR3 is TGTGCCAGCTCACCTATGGGGGCCTACGAGCAGTACTTC.

The rearrangement joins TRBV11-3 to TRBJ2-1; D may be TRBD2 (5 bases). The CDR3 spans 14 residues. V lost 1 base, J lost 5 bases, and 9 bases lay in between. The germline CDR1 and CDR2 sequences are SGHNT and YENEEA. This CDR3 is CASSLGRGNNEQFF. The CDR3 DNA reads TGTGCCAGCAGCTTAGGTCGAGGGAACAATGAGCAGTTCTTC.

The chain is built from TRBV30 and TRBJ1-3; 9 bases align to TRBD1. The J segment lost 1 base and the V segment lost 4 bases, leaving 5 bases of the junction unmatched. This CDR3 spans 15 amino acids. Germline lookup yields CDR1 GTSNPN and CDR2 SVGIG (reference sequence). The CDR3 DNA follows: TGTGCCTGGACTCCGGGACAGGGTTCTGGAAACACCATATATTTT. Amino acid sequence: CAWTPGQGSGNTIYF.

The V and J genes are TRBV7-2 and TRBJ1-1, with 7 nucleotides matching TRBD1. V was clipped by 4 bases and J by 4 bases; unmatched bases: 3. The CDR3 contains 13 residues. Germline CDR1 is SGHTA and CDR2 is FQGNSA. The CDR3 is CASSSGTATEAFF. The CDR3 DNA reads TGTGCCAGCAGCTCCGGGACAGCCACTGAAGCTTTCTTT.

The chain is built from TRBV12-5 and TRBJ1-2; D possibly corresponds to TRBD1 (6 bases). The CDR3 covers 17 residues. The V gene's germline CDR1 is LGHNT and CDR2 FRNRAP. Trimming removed 0 bases at V and 0 bases at J, with 14 bases between. Here the CDR3 DNA reads TGTGCTAGTGGTTTGGTACAGGGTGACCCCGCTAACTATGGCTACACCTTC. Residues: CASGLVQGDPANYGYTF.

This sequence joins TRBV5-1 and TRBJ1-6; D possibly corresponds to TRBD1 (5 bases). Germline V CDR1 and CDR2: SGHRS, YFSETQ. V dropped 4 bases and J dropped 11 bases, with 25 bases sitting between them. The CDR3 length is 17 residues. The CDR3 here is CASSAGQPPSLMAPLHF. The CDR3 coding sequence is TGCGCCAGCAGCGCCGGACAACCGCCTAGTCTAATGGCACCCCTCCACTTT.

The V gene is TRBV11-2, the J gene TRBJ2-3; D is undetermined. The CDR3 consists of 12 residues. The germline V gene has CDR1 SGHAT and CDR2 FQNNGV. The V gene lost 3 bases and the J gene lost 11 bases, with 12 bases spanning the gap. CDR3 amino acids: CASSLGPVGQYF. CDR3 bases: TGTGCCAGCAGCTTGGGCCCCGTGGGGCAGTATTTT.

The CDR3 reads CASSGRAAGTEAFF. In DNA, the CDR3 is TGCGCCAGCAGCGGGCGGGCCGCGGGCACTGAAGCTTTCTTT. The genes are TRBV5-1 and TRBJ1-1; no definite D call. This CDR3 is 14 amino acids long. The germline CDR1 and CDR2 sequences are SGHRS and YFSETQ. V dropped 4 bases and J dropped 4 bases, with 14 bases sitting between them.

V is TRBV3-1 (or the pseudogene TRBV3-2) and J is TRBJ1-1; D unresolved. The germline V gene has CDR1 LGHDT and CDR2 YNNKEL (reference sequence). Between the trimmed V and J ends, which lost 4 bases and 4 bases, there was a span of 13 bases. The CDR3 contains 14 residues. The CDR3 loop reads CASSLKPLGTEAFF. The CDR3 DNA is TGTGCCAGCAGCCTAAAACCGCTGGGCACTGAAGCTTTCTTT.

The chain recombines TRBV10-3 with TRBJ2-7; 9 bases are shared with TRBD1. Germline V gene sequence: CDR1 ENHRY, CDR2 SYGVKD. The CDR3 length is 15 residues. After removal of 3 bases from V and 1 base from J, the junction contained 4 bases not matched to a gene. CDR3 amino acids: CAISDGTGRSYEQYF. In nucleotides, the CDR3 is TGTGCCATCAGTGATGGGACAGGGCGTTCCTACGAGCAGTACTTC.

The chain has TRBV4-2 and TRBJ2-2; 11 nucleotides agree with TRBD2. The J segment lost 1 base and the V segment lost 1 base, leaving 5 bases of the junction unmatched. This CDR3 is 18 amino acids long. Per germline, CDR1 LGHNA and CDR2 YNFKEQ. In DNA, the CDR3 is TGTGCCAGCAGCCAAGTGACTAGCGGGGTAAAGAACACCGGGGAGCTGTTTTTT. This codes for CASSQVTSGVKNTGELFF.

The gene calls are TRBV11-3 and TRBJ1-1; 7 positions agree with TRBD1. From germline, CDR1 is SGHNT and CDR2 YENEEA. V shed 3 bases, J shed 11 bases, and the junction held 9 bases outside the gene matches. This CDR3 is built from 13 residues. The CDR3, as DNA: TGTGCCAGCAGCTTGAAACAGGGGCTTAGGGCTTTCTTT. Residues: CASSLKQGLRAFF.